The T cell receptor (beta chain) under discussion was sequenced for a study of tumor-infiltrating lymphocytes in oesophageal squamous cell carcinoma. TCRdb analysed the PCR reads with MiXCR anew, one entry per CDR3 protein. The sample yields over 9,500 distinct CDR3 sequences, less than 65% seen once. The TCR originated in a male donor with esophageal squamous cell carcinoma. The sequencing sample was made of normal esophageal tissue next to the tumor.

As DNA, the CDR3 is TGTGCCAGCAGCTTAGCGGCCGGCGGAAATGAGCAGTTCTTC. It specifies CASSLAAGGNEQFF. This chain connects TRBV7-6 to TRBJ2-5, with D uncertain. The DNA end is more similar to TRBJ2-1, so the J call may be wrong. Germline assignment: CDR1 SGHVS and CDR2 FNYEAQ. The CDR3 has 14 amino acids.